Following are 27 T cell receptor beta chains from one sample sequenced in a study of blood T cell repertoires in COVID-19. The protocol was immunoSEQ multiplex PCR, while the TCRdb copy is restricted to in-frame clones and leaves out a portion. This table holds 270,000 or so clones, over 75% found once. The sample taken for sequencing was peripheral blood. Source of these receptors: a human donor in a cohort sampled during active COVID-19.

This chain joins TRBV5-1 and TRBJ2-7, with D perhaps TRBD1 (6 bases). CDR1 SGHRS and CDR2 YFSETQ come from the germline V gene. This CDR3 contains 15 residues. Trimming removed 4 bases from V and 3 bases from J, with 17 bases in between. The CDR3 here is CASSPTGGGHYEQYF. The CDR3 coding sequence is TGCGCCAGCAGCCCGACCGGTGGGGGACACTACGAGCAGTACTTC.

V usage is TRBV7-2 and J usage is TRBJ2-1; 11 positions agree with TRBD1. Germline-derived CDR1 and CDR2 are SGHTA and FQGNSA. CDR3 size: 16 residues. After removal of 3 bases from V and 3 bases from J, the junction contained 4 bases not matched to a gene. The CDR3 nucleotides are TGTGCCAGCAGCTTGTCGGGGACAGGGGGCTACAATGAGCAGTTCTTC. This codes for CASSLSGTGGYNEQFF.

The chain is built from TRBV18 and TRBJ1-1, with 9 bases that match TRBD1. The V gene end was trimmed by 3 bases and the J gene end by 6 bases; junction bases not matched to a gene: 5. The CDR3 is 14 amino acids. The V gene's germline CDR1 is KGHSH and CDR2 LQKENI. The CDR3 region is CASSPLGQGAEAFF. In DNA, the CDR3 is TGTGCCAGCTCACCCCTGGGACAGGGCGCTGAAGCTTTCTTT.

This chain links TRBV6-5 with TRBJ1-2; D ambiguous. This CDR3 spans 13 amino acids. V lost 0 bases and J 9 bases, leaving 11 bases between the germline ends. Per germline, CDR1 MNHEY and CDR2 SVGAGI. The CDR3 loop reads CASSYSTRFSYTF. For the CDR3, the DNA is TGTGCCAGCAGTTACTCGACTCGATTTAGCTACACCTTC.

V and J are TRBV7-6 and TRBJ1-5; tentative D call: TRBD1 (5 bases). Germline V gene lookup returns CDR1 SGHVS and CDR2 FNYEAQ. The V end lost 5 bases, the J end lost 2 bases, and 16 bases lay between the germline ends. This CDR3 spans 16 amino acids. The CDR3 spells CASSPYGRGGNQPQHF. The CDR3, as DNA: TGTGCCAGCAGCCCCTATGGAAGGGGCGGCAATCAGCCCCAGCATTTT.

The chain recombines TRBV18 with TRBJ2-3, with 11 bases lining up with TRBD2. The V gene end was trimmed by 3 bases and the J gene end by 6 bases; junction bases not matched to a gene: 8. The germline gives CDR1 KGHSH, CDR2 LQKENI. This CDR3 is built from 16 residues. CDR3 sequence (DNA): TGTGCCAGCTCACCCTTAGCGGGAGGGCCGCTGGATACGCAGTATTTT. Its protein product is CASSPLAGGPLDTQYF.

The chain employs TRBV6-5 and TRBJ1-1; 8 bases agree with TRBD1. V trimming: 5 bases; J trimming: 5 bases; junction bases outside the gene matches: 7. CDR3 size: 14 residues. Germline-derived CDR1 and CDR2 are MNHEY and SVGAGI. DNA of the CDR3: TGTGCCAGCAGTCCCAGGGGGCCGAGGACTGAAGCTTTCTTT. This sequence encodes CASSPRGPRTEAFF.

This clone came up a few times. The CDR3 spells CASSYSGVEQYF. In DNA, the CDR3 is TGTGCCAGCAGTTACTCCGGGGTCGAGCAGTACTTC. The gene calls are TRBV6-6 and TRBJ2-7; TRBD2 might be the D (5 bases). The ends were cut back, 0 bases at V and 6 bases at J, with 6 bases in the middle. Per the germline V gene, CDR1 is MNHNY and CDR2 is SVGAGI (reference sequence). The CDR3 totals 12 residues.

CDR3 sequence reads: CASSLIPSGRSEQFF. As DNA, the CDR3 is TGTGCCAGCAGCTTAATCCCTAGCGGGAGAAGTGAGCAGTTCTTC. The chain uses TRBV7-8 and TRBJ2-1; 10 bases fit TRBD2. Per germline, CDR1 SGHVS and CDR2 FQNEAQ. Trimming cost V 2 bases and J 9 bases; bases outside gene matches: 7. The CDR3 length is 15 residues.

V usage is TRBV2 and J usage is TRBJ2-1; TRBD2 agrees at 9 bases. This CDR3 contains 11 residues. From germline, CDR1 is SNHLY and CDR2 FYNNEI. V lost 6 bases, J lost 11 bases, and 2 bases stayed unmatched. CDR3 loop: CASRREGQQFF. CDR3 DNA: TGTGCCAGCAGGCGGGAGGGCCAGCAGTTCTTC.

The chain has TRBV18 and TRBJ2-5; 11 bases agree with TRBD2. Germline V gene sequence: CDR1 KGHSH, CDR2 LQKENI. The CDR3 runs to 15 residues. V trimming: 0 bases; J trimming: 3 bases; junction bases outside the gene matches: 0. CDR3: CASSPPTSGKETQYF. The CDR3 coding sequence is TGTGCCAGCTCACCACCGACTAGCGGGAAAGAGACCCAGTACTTC.

V is TRBV19 and J is TRBJ2-2, with D tentatively TRBD1 (6 bases). The CDR3 is made up of 14 amino acids. Per germline, CDR1 LNHDA and CDR2 SQIVND (reference sequence). Trimming took off 8 bases at V and 3 bases at J, with 13 bases between the two ends. CDR3 DNA: TGTGCCAGTCGGGACAAGGGGGACACCGGGGAGCTGTTTTTT. It translates to CASRDKGDTGELFF.

J is TRBJ1-4 and V is TRBV18; 7 bases are a match to TRBD1. The CDR3 sequence is 16 residues long. The V gene end was trimmed by 4 bases and the J gene end by 5 bases; junction bases not matched to a gene: 10. Germline V gene lookup returns CDR1 KGHSH and CDR2 LQKENI. As DNA, the CDR3 is TGTGCCAGCTCACAGCCACAGGGGCCCCAAAATGAAAAACTGTTTTTT. It encodes CASSQPQGPQNEKLFF.

V gene TRBV30 combines with J gene TRBJ1-1; D uncertain. The germline V and J ends were trimmed by 2 bases and 11 bases, with 12 bases remaining between them. The CDR3 is 11 residues long. CDR1 is GTSNPN and CDR2 is SVGIG in the germline V gene (reference sequence). As DNA, the CDR3 is TGTGCCTGGAGTCCACGGAGGGCGGCTTTCTTT. Protein sequence: CAWSPRRAAFF.

The chain links TRBV28 to TRBJ2-2, with TRBD2 matching over 10 bases. This CDR3 region has 19 residues. CDR1 and CDR2 from the germline V gene are MDHEN and SYDVKM. V shed 7 bases, J shed 4 bases, and the junction held 18 bases outside the gene matches. CDR3 sequence (DNA): TGTGCCAGCACCGTGCTAGCGGGAGCCCTTGGCGCGGGCACCGGGGAGCTGTTTTTT. Its translation is CASTVLAGALGAGTGELFF.

This rearrangement joins TRBV28 to TRBJ1-2, with D unclear. The CDR3 contains 15 residues. From germline, CDR1 is MDHEN and CDR2 SYDVKM. The V end lost 6 bases, the J end lost 8 bases, and 22 bases lay between the germline ends. CDR3: CASSRSLGRGEGYTF. The DNA of the CDR3 is TGTGCCAGCAGCCGATCATTGGGTCGGGGTGAGGGCTACACCTTC.

The chain couples TRBV7-2 to TRBJ2-1, with 10 bases aligning to TRBD1. Germline CDR1 reads SGHTA; CDR2 reads FQGNSA. V was clipped by 1 base and J by 8 bases; unmatched bases: 14. This CDR3 is built from 18 residues. CDR3 loop: CASSLVLWGQGMGDEQFF. The CDR3 DNA reads as TGTGCCAGCAGCTTAGTTCTATGGGGACAGGGGATGGGGGATGAGCAGTTCTTC.

The genes are TRBV7-2 and TRBJ2-2, with D possibly TRBD1 on 7 matching bases. The germline gives CDR1 SGHTA, CDR2 FQGNSA. The CDR3 contains 14 residues. The V and J ends lost 7 bases and 4 bases respectively, with 13 bases between them. The CDR3 bases are TGTGCCAGCACGGCAGGGGGGTTCACCGGGGAGCTGTTTTTT. It translates to CASTAGGFTGELFF.

The rearrangement links TRBV5-1 to TRBJ1-5; TRBD1 aligns across 10 bases. The CDR3 length is 15 residues. The germline V gene encodes CDR1 SGHRS and CDR2 YFSETQ. Trimming at V came to 0 bases and at J to 7 bases, leaving 4 bases not matched to a gene. The CDR3 DNA sequence: TGCGCCAGCAGCTTGGCCGGGACAGGGGAACAGCCCCAGCATTTT. It is translated as CASSLAGTGEQPQHF.

The chain combines TRBV15 with TRBJ2-1, with no clear D. The CDR3 totals 14 residues. The V gene lost 3 bases and the J gene lost 0 bases, with 6 bases spanning the gap. Looked up from germline, CDR1 is LNHNV and CDR2 is YYDKDF (reference sequence). DNA for the CDR3: TGTGCCACCAGCAGCCTTAGCTCCTACAATGAGCAGTTCTTC. Protein product: CATSSLSSYNEQFF.

The chain uses TRBV5-1 and TRBJ2-7; possible D gene TRBD1, 6 bases. The CDR3 extends over 15 amino acids. Germline CDR1 SGHRS, CDR2 YFSETQ. V lost 4 bases, J lost 3 bases, and 17 bases lay in between. The CDR3 DNA sequence: TGCGCCAGCAGCACTCAAGGGGACATTTTCTACGAGCAGTACTTC. Its protein product is CASSTQGDIFYEQYF.

J is TRBJ2-5 and V is TRBV5-1, with a possible D match to TRBD2 (5 bases). In germline, CDR1 is SGHRS, CDR2 YFSETQ. Trimming removed 6 bases at V and 10 bases at J, with 19 bases between. CDR3 length equals 13 residues. The CDR3 here is CASNPGLRSDQYF. Written as DNA, the CDR3 is TGCGCCAGCAACCCGGGATTAAGGTCAGACCAGTACTTC. The variable domain in full, with the rest retrieved from reference TRBV5-1 and TRBJ2-5, is KAGVTQTPRYLIKTRGQQVTLSCSPISGHRSVSWYQQTPGQGLQFLFEYFSETQRNKGNFPGRFSGRQFSNSRSEMNVSTLELGDSALYLCASNPGLRSDQYFGPGTRLLVL.

This clone has only one observation. The V call is TRBV3-1 (or the pseudogene TRBV3-2), the J call TRBJ2-3; TRBD2 might be the D (5 bases). Germline V gene lookup returns CDR1 LGHDT and CDR2 YNNKEL (reference sequence). This CDR3 has 16 residues. V lost 1 base and J 0 bases, leaving 11 bases between the germline ends. CDR3 amino acids: CASSQAGKDSTDTQYF. The CDR3 region has the DNA TGTGCCAGCAGCCAAGCCGGGAAAGACAGCACAGATACGCAGTATTTT.

The CDR3 region is CASSLSDRNYSPLHF. In nucleotides, the CDR3 is TGCGCCAGCAGCTTGTCCGACAGAAACTATTCACCCCTCCACTTT. The V and J genes are TRBV5-1 and TRBJ1-6; perhaps TRBD1 as D (5 bases). CDR1 and CDR2 (germline): SGHRS, YFSETQ. Trimming stripped 1 base from V and 8 bases from J, with 13 bases between. CDR3 size: 15 residues.

The chain has TRBV4-3 and TRBJ2-1; D unresolved. Germline V lookup: CDR1 LGHNA, CDR2 YSLEER. The V end was cut by 0 bases, the J end by 9 bases, with 15 bases between. This CDR3 is built from 15 residues. The CDR3 region is CASSQESQTFGEQFF. DNA of the CDR3: TGCGCCAGCAGCCAAGAATCCCAAACCTTCGGTGAGCAGTTCTTC.

V and J are TRBV19 and TRBJ2-5; TRBD2 matches 12 bases. CDR3 length equals 20 residues. V trimming: 3 bases; J trimming: 5 bases; junction bases outside the gene matches: 19. Looked up from germline, CDR1 is LNHDA and CDR2 is SQIVND (reference sequence). DNA for the CDR3: TGTGCCAGTAGTATCGGCTTGCTAGCGGGAGGGGCCGGGTTCAGGGAGACCCAGTACTTC. Translated, it gives CASSIGLLAGGAGFRETQYF.

This chain joins TRBV13 and TRBJ1-5; D perhaps matches TRBD1 (6 bases). V lost 0 bases and J 5 bases, leaving 14 bases between the germline ends. The CDR3 runs 16 residues. CDR1 is PRHDT, CDR2 FYEKMQ, per germline (reference sequence). In nucleotides, the CDR3 is TGTGCCAGCAGCTTAGGCTCTGGTACAGGGCATCAGCCCCAGCATTTT. It codes for CASSLGSGTGHQPQHF.